This T cell receptor beta chain was identified during a study of blood T cells in healthy people across ages. Using a J-beta primer mix together with a sample-barcoded 5' primer, a second PCR was run for about 6 to 12 cycles. A template-switch adaptor that had 12 random nucleotides put a tag on each cDNA molecule. TCRdb reanalysed the 5' RACE reads using MiXCR and keeps one entry per CDR3 protein. The data hold a few hundred thousand distinct CDR3 sequences, with about 49% observed a single time. The germline gives CDR1 SGHTA, CDR2 FQGNSA. This CDR3 is 14 amino acids long. Losses at the gene ends were 4 bases for V and 6 bases for J; bases not matched to a gene: 7. This clonotype occurred many times.

The receptor's source is a man aged 60 to 69 in good health. The V and J genes are TRBV7-2 and TRBJ2-7, with TRBD1 identical over 9 bases. The specimen was blood. This chain's CDR3 is CASSYRDRDGEQYF. Here the CDR3 DNA reads TGTGCCAGCAGCTACCGGGACAGGGACGGCGAGCAGTACTTC.